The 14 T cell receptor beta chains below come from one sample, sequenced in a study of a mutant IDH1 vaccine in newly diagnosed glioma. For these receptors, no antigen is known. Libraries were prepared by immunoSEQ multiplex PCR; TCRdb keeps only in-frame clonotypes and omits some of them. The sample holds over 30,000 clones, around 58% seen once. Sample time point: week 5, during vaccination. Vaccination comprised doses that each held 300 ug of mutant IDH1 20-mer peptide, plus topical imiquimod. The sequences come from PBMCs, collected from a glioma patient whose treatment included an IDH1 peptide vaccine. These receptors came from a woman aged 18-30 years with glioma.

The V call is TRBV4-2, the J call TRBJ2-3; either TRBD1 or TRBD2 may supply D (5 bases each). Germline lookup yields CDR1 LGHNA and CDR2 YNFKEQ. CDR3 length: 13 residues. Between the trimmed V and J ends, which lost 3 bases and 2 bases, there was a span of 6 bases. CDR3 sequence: CASSQGDTDTQYF. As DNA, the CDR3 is TGTGCCAGCAGCCAGGGGGACACAGATACGCAGTATTTT.

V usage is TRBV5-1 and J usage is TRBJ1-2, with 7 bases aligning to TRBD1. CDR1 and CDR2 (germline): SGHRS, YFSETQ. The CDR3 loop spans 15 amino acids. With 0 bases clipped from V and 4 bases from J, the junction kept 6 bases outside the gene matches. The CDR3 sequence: CASSLGTGAGYGYTF. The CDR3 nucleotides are TGCGCCAGCAGCTTGGGAACAGGGGCGGGCTATGGCTACACCTTC.

The CDR3 spells CASSQGLAGGFQETQYF. The DNA of the CDR3 is TGTGCCAGCAGCCAGGGACTAGCGGGGGGCTTCCAAGAGACCCAGTACTTC. The V and J genes are TRBV14 and TRBJ2-5, with 15 bases identical to TRBD2. CDR3 length equals 17 residues. The V gene's germline CDR1 is SGHDN and CDR2 FVKESK. Trimming removed 3 bases from V and 1 base from J; junction bases left unmatched: 3. Together with reference TRBV14 and TRBJ2-5, the CDR3 gives the full variable domain: EAGVTQFPSHSVIEKGQTVTLRCDPISGHDNLYWYRRVMGKEIKFLLHFVKESKQDESGMPNNRFLAERTGGTYSTLKVQPAELEDSGVYFCASSQGLAGGFQETQYFGPGTRLLVL.

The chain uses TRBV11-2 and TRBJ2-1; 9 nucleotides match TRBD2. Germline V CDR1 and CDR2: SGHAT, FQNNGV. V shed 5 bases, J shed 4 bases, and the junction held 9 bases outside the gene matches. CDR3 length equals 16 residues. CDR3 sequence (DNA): TGTGCCAGCAGCAACCCCGGGACTAGCTTTTACAATGAGCAGTTCTTC. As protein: CASSNPGTSFYNEQFF. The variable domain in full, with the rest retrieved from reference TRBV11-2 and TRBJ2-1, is EAGVAQSPRYKIIEKRQSVAFWCNPISGHATLYWYQQILGQGPKLLIQFQNNGVVDDSQLPKDRFSAERLKGVDSTLKIQPAKLEDSAVYLCASSNPGTSFYNEQFFGPGTRLTVL.

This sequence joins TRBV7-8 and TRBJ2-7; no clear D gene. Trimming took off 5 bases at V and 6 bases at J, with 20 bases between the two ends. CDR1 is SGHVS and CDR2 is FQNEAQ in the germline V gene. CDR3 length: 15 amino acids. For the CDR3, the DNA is TGTGCCAGCAGCCAAAAGGCATCTGGTGGGTTCGAGCAGTACTTC. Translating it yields CASSQKASGGFEQYF.

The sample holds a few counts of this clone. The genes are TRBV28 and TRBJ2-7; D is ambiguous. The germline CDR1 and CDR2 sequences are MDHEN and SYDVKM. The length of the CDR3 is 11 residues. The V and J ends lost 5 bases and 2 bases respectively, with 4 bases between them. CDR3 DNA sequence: TGTGCCAGCAGTGAAACCTACGAGCAGTACTTC. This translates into CASSETYEQYF.

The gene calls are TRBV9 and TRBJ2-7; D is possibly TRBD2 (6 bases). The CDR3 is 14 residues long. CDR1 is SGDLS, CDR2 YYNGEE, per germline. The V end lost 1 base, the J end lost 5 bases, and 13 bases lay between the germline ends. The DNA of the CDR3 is TGTGCCAGCAGCGTAACCTCGGGGGTGAACGAGCAGTACTTC. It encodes CASSVTSGVNEQYF. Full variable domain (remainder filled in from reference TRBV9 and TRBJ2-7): DSGVTQTPKHLITATGQRVTLRCSPRSGDLSVYWYQQSLDQGLQFLIQYYNGEERAKGNILERFSAQQFPDLHSELNLSSLELGDSALYFCASSVTSGVNEQYFGPGTRLTVT.

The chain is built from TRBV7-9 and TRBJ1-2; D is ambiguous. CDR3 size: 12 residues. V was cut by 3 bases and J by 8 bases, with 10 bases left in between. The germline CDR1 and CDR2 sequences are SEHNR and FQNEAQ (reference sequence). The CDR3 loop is CASSLGRVGYTF. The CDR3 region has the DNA TGTGCCAGCAGCTTGGGGAGAGTCGGCTACACCTTC.

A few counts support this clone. CDR3 sequence (DNA): TGTGCCAGCAGCCCTGGGACTAGCGGGGGGACTAGGGAGCAGTACTTC. Residues: CASSPGTSGGTREQYF. The chain carries TRBV27 and TRBJ2-7, with TRBD2 identical over 15 bases. The CDR3 runs 16 residues. Germline V gives CDR1 MNHEY, CDR2 SMNVEV (reference sequence). Unmatched junction bases numbered 10, after V lost 6 bases and J lost 7 bases.

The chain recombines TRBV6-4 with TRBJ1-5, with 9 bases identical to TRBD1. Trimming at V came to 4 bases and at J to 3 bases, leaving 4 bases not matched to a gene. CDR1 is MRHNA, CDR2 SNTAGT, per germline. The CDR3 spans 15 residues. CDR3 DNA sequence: TGTGCCAGCAGTGTCACAGGGGGCCCCAATCAGCCCCAGCATTTT. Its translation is CASSVTGGPNQPQHF.

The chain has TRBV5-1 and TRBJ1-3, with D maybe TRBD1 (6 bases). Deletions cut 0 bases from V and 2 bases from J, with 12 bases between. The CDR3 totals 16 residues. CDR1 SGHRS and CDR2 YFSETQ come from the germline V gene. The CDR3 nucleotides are TGCGCCAGCAGCTTGGGTCAGGGGTGGGCTGGAAACACCATATATTTT. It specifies CASSLGQGWAGNTIYF.

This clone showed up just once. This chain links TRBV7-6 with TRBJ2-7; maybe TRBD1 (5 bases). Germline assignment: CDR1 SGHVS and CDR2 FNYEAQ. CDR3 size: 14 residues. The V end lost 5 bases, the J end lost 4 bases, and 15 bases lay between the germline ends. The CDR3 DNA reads TGTGCCAGCAGCCCGCTGGGGCCCCTATACGAGCAGTACTTC. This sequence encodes CASSPLGPLYEQYF.

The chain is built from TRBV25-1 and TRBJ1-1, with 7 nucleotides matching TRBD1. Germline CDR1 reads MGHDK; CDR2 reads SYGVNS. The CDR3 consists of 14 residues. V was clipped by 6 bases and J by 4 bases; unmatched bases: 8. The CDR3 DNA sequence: TGTGCCAGCAGATCGACAGGGCGGCTCACTGAAGCTTTCTTT. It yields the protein CASRSTGRLTEAFF.

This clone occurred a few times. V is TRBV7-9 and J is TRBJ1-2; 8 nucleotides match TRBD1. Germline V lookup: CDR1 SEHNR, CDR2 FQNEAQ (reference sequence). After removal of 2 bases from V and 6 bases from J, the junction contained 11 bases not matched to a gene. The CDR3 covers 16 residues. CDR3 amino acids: CASSLPYSGGADGYTF. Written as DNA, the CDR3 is TGTGCCAGCAGCTTACCCTACTCAGGGGGCGCTGATGGCTACACCTTC. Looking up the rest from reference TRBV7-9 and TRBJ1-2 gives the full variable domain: DTGVSQNPRHKITKRGQNVTFRCDPISEHNRLYWYRQTLGQGPEFLTYFQNEAQLEKSRLLSDRFSAERPKGSFSTLEIQRTEQGDSAMYLCASSLPYSGGADGYTFGSGTRLTVV.